Reported below is one T cell receptor (beta chain). What it binds is unknown. V lost 2 bases, J lost 4 bases, and 12 bases lay in between. The germline CDR1 and CDR2 sequences are SGHTA and FQGNSA. The CDR3 has 15 residues. The data were obtained in a study of cytomegalovirus exposure and HLA in healthy donors. Study in general: The same platform as the approximately 700 first-cohort repertoires was used for the 95 to 150 validation repertoires, a later analysis reported.

The repertoire was sequenced with immunoSEQ multiplex PCR; TCRdb's copy has only in-frame clones and lacks some. The sample lists over 200,000 clones, roughly 90% occurring once. The donors were part of the roughly 120-subject validation cohort, which stood apart from the roughly 670-subject first cohort. Study outcomes and limitations: Confirmation in vitro established that three CMV-associated chains were specific for CMV antigens. The study found most TCR sequences rare, yet found some public TCRs in many donors.

The receptor comes from a young woman in good health and CMV-seronegative. Material for sequencing was PBMCs. V gene TRBV7-2 combines with J gene TRBJ1-5, with D hard to call. In nucleotides, the CDR3 is TGTGCCAGCAGCTTACGCCCAGGCCCGAATCAGCCCCAGCATTTT. The encoded protein is CASSLRPGPNQPQHF.